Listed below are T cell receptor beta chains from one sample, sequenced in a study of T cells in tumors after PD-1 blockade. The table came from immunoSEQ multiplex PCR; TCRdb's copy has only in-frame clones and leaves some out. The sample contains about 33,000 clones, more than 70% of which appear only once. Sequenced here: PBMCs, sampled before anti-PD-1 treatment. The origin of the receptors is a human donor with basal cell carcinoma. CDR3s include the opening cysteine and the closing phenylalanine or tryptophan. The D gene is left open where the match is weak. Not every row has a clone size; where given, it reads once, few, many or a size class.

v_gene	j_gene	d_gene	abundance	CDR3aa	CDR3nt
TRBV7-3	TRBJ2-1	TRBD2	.	CASSPTSGGGRFYNEQFF	TGTGCCAGCAGCCCGACGTCAGGTGGCGGGAGGTTCTACAATGAGCAGTTCTTC
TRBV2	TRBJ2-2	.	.	CATDEGSTRGTGELFF	TGTGCCACCGATGAGGGGTCCACCCGAGGCACCGGGGAGCTGTTTTTT
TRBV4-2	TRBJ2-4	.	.	CASSHSGAQNIQYF	TGTGCCAGCAGCCATTCGGGGGCGCAAAACATTCAGTACTTC
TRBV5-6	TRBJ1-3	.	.	CASSPRWSARPDTIYF	TGTGCCAGCAGCCCCCGATGGTCTGCGAGGCCGGACACCATATATTTT
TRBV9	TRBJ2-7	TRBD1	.	CASSVGDSSYEQYF	TGTGCCAGCAGCGTAGGGGACAGTTCCTACGAGCAGTACTTC
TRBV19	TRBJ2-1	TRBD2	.	CASSGGVPVSYNEQFF	TGTGCCAGTAGTGGGGGGGTACCGGTCTCCTACAATGAGCAGTTCTTC
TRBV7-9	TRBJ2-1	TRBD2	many	CASSNLAGGFLNEQFF	TGTGCCAGCAGCAATCTAGCGGGGGGATTTTTGAATGAGCAGTTCTTC
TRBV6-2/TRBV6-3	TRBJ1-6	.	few	CASSFLGPSSPLHF	TGTGCCAGCAGTTTTTTAGGACCGTCCTCACCCCTCCACTTT
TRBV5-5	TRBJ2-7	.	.	CASILTGSDEQYF	TGTGCCAGCATCCTTACAGGGAGCGACGAGCAGTACTTC
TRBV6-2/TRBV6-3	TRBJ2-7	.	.	CASSYVLQLSSYEQYF	TGTGCCAGCAGTTATGTGCTACAGCTCAGCTCCTACGAGCAGTACTTC
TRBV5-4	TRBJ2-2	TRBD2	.	CASSERLAGLPGELFF	TGTGCCAGCAGCGAACGACTAGCGGGTTTGCCCGGGGAGCTGTTTTTT
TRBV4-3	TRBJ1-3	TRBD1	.	CASSQDRGGSGNTIYF	TGCGCCAGCAGCCAGGACAGGGGAGGTTCGGGAAACACCATATATTTT
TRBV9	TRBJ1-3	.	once	CASSLTGPGNTIYF	TGTGCCAGCAGCTTAACAGGGCCGGGAAACACCATATATTTT
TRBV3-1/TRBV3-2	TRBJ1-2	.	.	CASSQDTGNYGYTF	TGTGCCAGCAGCCAAGACACAGGGAACTATGGCTACACCTTC
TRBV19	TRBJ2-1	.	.	CASGGGDPYNEQFF	TGTGCCAGTGGAGGTGGGGACCCCTACAATGAGCAGTTCTTC
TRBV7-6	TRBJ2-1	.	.	CASSSRGEQFF	TGTGCCAGCAGCTCCAGGGGCGAGCAGTTCTTC
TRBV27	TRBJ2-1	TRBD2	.	CASSPGLAGGIEQFF	TGTGCCAGCAGCCCCGGACTAGCGGGAGGAATTGAGCAGTTCTTC
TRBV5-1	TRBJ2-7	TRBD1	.	CASSLEGQEVSEQYF	TGCGCCAGCAGCTTGGAGGGACAGGAGGTAAGCGAGCAGTACTTC